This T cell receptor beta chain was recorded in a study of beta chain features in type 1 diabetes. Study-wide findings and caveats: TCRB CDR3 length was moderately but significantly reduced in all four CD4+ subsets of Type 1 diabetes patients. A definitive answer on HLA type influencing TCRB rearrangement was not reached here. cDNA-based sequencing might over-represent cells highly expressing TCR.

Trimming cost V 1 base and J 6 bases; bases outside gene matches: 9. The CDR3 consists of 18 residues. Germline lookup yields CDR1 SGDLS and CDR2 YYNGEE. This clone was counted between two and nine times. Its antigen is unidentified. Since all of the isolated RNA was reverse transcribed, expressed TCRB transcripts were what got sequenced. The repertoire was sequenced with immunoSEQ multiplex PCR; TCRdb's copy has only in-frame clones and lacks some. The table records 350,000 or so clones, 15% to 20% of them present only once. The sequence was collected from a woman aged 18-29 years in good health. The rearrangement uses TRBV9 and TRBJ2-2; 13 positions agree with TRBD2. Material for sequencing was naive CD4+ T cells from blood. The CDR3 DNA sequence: TGTGCCAGCAGCGTAAGACTAGCGGGAGGAGCCCGCCCCGGGGAGCTGTTTTTT. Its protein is CASSVRLAGGARPGELFF.